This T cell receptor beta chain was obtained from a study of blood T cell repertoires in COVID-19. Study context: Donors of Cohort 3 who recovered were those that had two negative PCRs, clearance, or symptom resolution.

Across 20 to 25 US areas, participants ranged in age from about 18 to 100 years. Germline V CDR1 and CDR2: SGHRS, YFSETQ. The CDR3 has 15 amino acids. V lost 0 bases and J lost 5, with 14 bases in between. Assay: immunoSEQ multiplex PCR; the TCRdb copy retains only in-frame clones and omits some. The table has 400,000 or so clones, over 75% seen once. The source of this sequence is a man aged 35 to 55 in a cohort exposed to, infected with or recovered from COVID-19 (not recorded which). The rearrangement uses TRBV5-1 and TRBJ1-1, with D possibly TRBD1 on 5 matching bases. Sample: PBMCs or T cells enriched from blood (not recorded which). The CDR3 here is CASSLATGGSTEAFF. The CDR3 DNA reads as TGCGCCAGCAGCTTGGCGACGGGGGGAAGTACTGAAGCTTTCTTT.